Listed here is a single T cell receptor (beta chain). This CDR3 is 15 amino acids long. Trimming at V came to 5 bases and at J to 1 base, leaving 3 bases not matched to a gene. Per the germline V gene, CDR1 is SGHVS and CDR2 is FNYEAQ. The authors' processing: Reference gene primers were amplified, and this amplification served to estimate nucleated cell counts. Generated by immunoSEQ multiplex PCR, the TCRdb table keeps only in-frame clones and is missing some. The V and J calls and the clone size are those of that table, but D and trimming were determined from the DNA. The sample carries 90,000 to 120,000 clones, 84% recorded once. These data originate in a study of blood T cell repertoires in COVID-19.

The clonotype comes from a human donor in a cohort sampled during active COVID-19. The rearrangement joins TRBV7-6 to TRBJ2-7; 12 positions agree with TRBD2. Sequenced material: peripheral blood. The CDR3 loop is CASSQLAGGSYEQYF. The CDR3 DNA follows: TGTGCCAGCAGCCAACTAGCGGGAGGTTCCTACGAGCAGTACTTC.